This T cell receptor beta chain came from a study of T cells in tuberculosis. Using immunoSEQ multiplex PCR, the repertoire was profiled, and TCRdb retains in-frame clones only, with some absent. The table lists around 29,000 clones, over 90% of them singletons. The CDR3 has 16 amino acids. Per the germline V gene, CDR1 is MDHEN and CDR2 is SYDVKM. V lost 5 bases and J lost 10; bases outside the gene matches: 12. This clone was recorded only once. V and J are TRBV28 and TRBJ2-3; 13 nucleotides align to TRBD2. The specimen was PBMCs. This TCR was recovered from a donor aged 5-35 years with latent tuberculosis or without tuberculosis infection. Here the CDR3 reads CASSGLGTSGTMAQYF. The DNA for the CDR3 is TGTGCCAGCAGTGGCCTCGGGACTAGCGGGACGATGGCGCAGTATTTT.